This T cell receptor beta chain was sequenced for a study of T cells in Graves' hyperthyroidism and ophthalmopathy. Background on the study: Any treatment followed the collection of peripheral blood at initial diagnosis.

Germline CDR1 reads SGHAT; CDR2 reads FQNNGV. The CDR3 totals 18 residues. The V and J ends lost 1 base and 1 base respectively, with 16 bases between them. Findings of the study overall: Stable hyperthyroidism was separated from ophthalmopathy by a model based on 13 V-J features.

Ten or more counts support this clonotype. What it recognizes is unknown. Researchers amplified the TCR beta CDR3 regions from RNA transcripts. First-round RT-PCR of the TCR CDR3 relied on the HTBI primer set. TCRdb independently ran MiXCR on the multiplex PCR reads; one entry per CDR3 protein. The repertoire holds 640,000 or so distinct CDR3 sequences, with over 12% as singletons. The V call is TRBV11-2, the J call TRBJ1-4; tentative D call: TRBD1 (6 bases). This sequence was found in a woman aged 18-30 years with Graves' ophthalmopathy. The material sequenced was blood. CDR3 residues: CASSLGLPGARTNEKLFF. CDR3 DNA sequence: TGTGCCAGCAGCTTAGGGCTCCCGGGGGCCCGAACTAATGAAAAACTGTTTTTT.